Given below is one TCR beta chain in context. Only in-frame clones appear in the TCRdb table, and some are missing; sequencing was by immunoSEQ multiplex PCR. The sample includes about 35,000 clones, 92% of them seen just once. This sample is part of a study of T cells in tuberculosis. As for the study in general: IGRA-negative adolescents, IGRA-positive adolescents with latent tuberculosis and adults with active tuberculosis formed this South African cohort.

Regarding time point: new active TB diagnosis, blood taken before or within 7 days of starting treatment. V was shortened by 2 bases and J by 4 bases, with 14 bases between the two germline ends. The germline V gene encodes CDR1 ENHRY and CDR2 SYGVKD. The length of the CDR3 is 16 residues. The receptor's source is an adult with tuberculosis. Some clones in this sample may be carry-over from other donors' samples. Material: PBMCs, obtained at tuberculosis diagnosis. The chain joins TRBV10-3 to TRBJ2-2; TRBD1 might be the D (5 bases). CDR3 coding DNA: TGTGCCATCAGTGAGGCCGCCGTTCAGGGCACCGGGGAGCTGTTTTTT. This translates into CAISEAAVQGTGELFF.